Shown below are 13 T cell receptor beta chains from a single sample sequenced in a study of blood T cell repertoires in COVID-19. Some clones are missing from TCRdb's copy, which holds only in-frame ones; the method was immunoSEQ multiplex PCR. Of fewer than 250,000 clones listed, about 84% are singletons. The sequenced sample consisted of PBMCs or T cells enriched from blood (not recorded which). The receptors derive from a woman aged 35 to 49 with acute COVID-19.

The CDR3 nucleotides read TGTGCCAGCAGTGTGGCGGCGGGATCCTACGAGCAGTACTTC. Its translation: CASSVAAGSYEQYF. This chain connects TRBV2 to TRBJ2-7; D perhaps matches TRBD2 (6 bases). Trimming removed 4 bases from V and 1 base from J, with 11 bases in between. From germline, CDR1 is SNHLY and CDR2 FYNNEI. The CDR3 has 14 amino acids.

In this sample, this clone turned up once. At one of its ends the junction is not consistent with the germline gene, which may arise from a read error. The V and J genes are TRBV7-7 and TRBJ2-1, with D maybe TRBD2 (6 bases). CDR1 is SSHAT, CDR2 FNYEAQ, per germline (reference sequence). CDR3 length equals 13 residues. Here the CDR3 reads CASSLGGRNEQFF. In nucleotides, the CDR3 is TGTGCTAGCAGCTTAGGAGGGAGGAATGAGCAGTTCTTC.

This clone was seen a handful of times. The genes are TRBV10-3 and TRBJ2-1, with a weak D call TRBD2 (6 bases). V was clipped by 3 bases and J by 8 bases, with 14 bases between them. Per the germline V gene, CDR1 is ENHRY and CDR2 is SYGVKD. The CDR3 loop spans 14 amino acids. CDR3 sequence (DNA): TGTGCCATCAGTGAAGGAGGGCCTGGGGATGAGCAGTTCTTC. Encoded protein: CAISEGGPGDEQFF.

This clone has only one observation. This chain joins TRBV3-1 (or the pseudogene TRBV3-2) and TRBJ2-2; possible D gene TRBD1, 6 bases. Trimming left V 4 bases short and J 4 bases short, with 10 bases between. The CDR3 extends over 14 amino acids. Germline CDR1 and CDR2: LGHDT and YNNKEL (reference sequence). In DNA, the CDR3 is TGTGCCAGCAGCCCACTACAGGGCACCGGGGAGCTGTTTTTT. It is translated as CASSPLQGTGELFF.

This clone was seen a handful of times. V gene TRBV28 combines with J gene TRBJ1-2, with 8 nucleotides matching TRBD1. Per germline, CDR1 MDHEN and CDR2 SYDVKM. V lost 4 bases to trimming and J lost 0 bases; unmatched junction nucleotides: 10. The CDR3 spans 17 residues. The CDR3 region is CASSSRWDRPSNYGYTF. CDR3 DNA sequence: TGTGCCAGCAGTTCACGGTGGGACAGGCCGTCTAACTATGGCTACACCTTC.

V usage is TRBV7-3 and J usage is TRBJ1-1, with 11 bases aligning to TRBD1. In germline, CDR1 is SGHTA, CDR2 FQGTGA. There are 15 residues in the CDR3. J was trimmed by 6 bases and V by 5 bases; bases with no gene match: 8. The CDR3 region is CASSPGDRGAAEAFF. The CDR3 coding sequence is TGTGCCAGCAGCCCTGGGGACAGGGGGGCAGCTGAAGCTTTCTTT.

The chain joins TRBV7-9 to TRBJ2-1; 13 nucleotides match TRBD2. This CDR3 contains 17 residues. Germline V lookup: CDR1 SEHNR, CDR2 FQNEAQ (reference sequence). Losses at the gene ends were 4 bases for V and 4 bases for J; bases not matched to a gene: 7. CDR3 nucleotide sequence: TGTGCCAGCAGCTCGGGGACTAGCGGGAAAATTTACAATGAGCAGTTCTTC. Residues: CASSSGTSGKIYNEQFF.

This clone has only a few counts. The CDR3 sequence: CASSLPLQGGGYTF. DNA of the CDR3: TGTGCCAGCAGCTTGCCCCTACAGGGGGGAGGCTACACCTTC. This chain uses TRBV5-6 with TRBJ1-2; TRBD1 matches 8 bases. The CDR3 has 14 residues. V lost 1 base and J lost 8; bases outside the gene matches: 7. Per the germline V gene, CDR1 is SGHDT and CDR2 is YYEEEE.

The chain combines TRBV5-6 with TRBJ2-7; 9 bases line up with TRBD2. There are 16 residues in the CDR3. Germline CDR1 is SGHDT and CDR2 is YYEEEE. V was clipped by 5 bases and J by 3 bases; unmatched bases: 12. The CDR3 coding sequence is TGTGCCAGCAGTTTGACTAGCGGTGTGGTTATCTACGAGCAGTACTTC. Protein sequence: CASSLTSGVVIYEQYF.

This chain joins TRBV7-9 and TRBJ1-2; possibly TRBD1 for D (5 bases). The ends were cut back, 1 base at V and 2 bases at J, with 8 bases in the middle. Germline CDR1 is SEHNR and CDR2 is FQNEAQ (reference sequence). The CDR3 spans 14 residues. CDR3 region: CASSLDGGNYGYTF. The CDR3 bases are TGTGCCAGCAGCTTAGACGGGGGGAACTATGGCTACACCTTC. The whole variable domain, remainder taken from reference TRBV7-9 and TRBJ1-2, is DTGVSQNPRHKITKRGQNVTFRCDPISEHNRLYWYRQTLGQGPEFLTYFQNEAQLEKSRLLSDRFSAERPKGSFSTLEIQRTEQGDSAMYLCASSLDGGNYGYTFGSGTRLTVV.

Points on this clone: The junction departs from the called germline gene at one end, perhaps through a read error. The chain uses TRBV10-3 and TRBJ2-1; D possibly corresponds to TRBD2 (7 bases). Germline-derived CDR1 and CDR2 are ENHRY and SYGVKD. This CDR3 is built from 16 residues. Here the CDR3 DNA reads TGTGCCATCAGGGAGTCTGGGGGGGCCGTCGGTAATGAGCAGTTCTTC. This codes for CAIRESGGAVGNEQFF.

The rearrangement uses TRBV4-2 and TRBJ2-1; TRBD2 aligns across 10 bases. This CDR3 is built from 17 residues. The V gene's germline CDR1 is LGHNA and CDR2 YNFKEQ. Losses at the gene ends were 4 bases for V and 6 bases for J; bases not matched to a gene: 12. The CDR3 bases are TGTGCCAGCAGCCGCAAAGCGGGAGGGGCAGAGGGCAATGAGCAGTTCTTC. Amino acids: CASSRKAGGAEGNEQFF.

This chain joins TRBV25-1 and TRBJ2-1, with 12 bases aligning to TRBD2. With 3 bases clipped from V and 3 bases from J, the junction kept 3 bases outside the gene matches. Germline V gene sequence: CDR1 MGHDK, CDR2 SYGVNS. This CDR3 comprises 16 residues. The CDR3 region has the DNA TGTGCCAGCAGTGAGCTAGCGGGAGGGCTCTACAATGAGCAGTTCTTC. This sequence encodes CASSELAGGLYNEQFF. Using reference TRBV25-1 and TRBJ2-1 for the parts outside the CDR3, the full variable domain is EADIYQTPRYLVIGTGKKITLECSQTMGHDKMYWYQQDPGMELHLIHYSYGVNSTEKGDLSSESTVSRIRTEHFPLTLESARPSHTSQYLCASSELAGGLYNEQFFGPGTRLTVL.